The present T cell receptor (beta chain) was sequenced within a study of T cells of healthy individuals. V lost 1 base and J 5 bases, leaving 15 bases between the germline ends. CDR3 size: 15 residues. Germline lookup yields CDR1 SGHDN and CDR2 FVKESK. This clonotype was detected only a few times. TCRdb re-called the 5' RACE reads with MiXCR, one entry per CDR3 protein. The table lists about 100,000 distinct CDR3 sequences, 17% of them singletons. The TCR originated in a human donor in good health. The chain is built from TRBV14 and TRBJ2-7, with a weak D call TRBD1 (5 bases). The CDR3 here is CASSQADSSPHEQYF. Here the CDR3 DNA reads TGTGCCAGCAGCCAAGCAGACAGTTCCCCGCACGAGCAGTACTTC.